A single T cell receptor (beta chain) is shown here with its context. This entry belongs to a study of T cells in Graves' hyperthyroidism and ophthalmopathy. Using RNA transcripts as the source, TCR beta CDR3 regions were amplified. The HTBI primer set drove a first-round RT-PCR of the TCR CDR3. TCRdb redid the calling of the multiplex PCR reads with MiXCR, one entry per CDR3 protein. Of over 500,000 distinct CDR3 sequences detected, 46% appear once; the ten largest clones hold about two fifths. Trimming left V 1 base short and J 4 bases short, with 17 bases between. Germline CDR1 SGDLS, CDR2 YYNGEE. The CDR3 sequence is 16 residues long.

V and J are TRBV9 and TRBJ2-5, with D perhaps being TRBD1 or TRBD2 (5 bases each). Sequencing was performed on peripheral blood or thyroid tissue (not recorded which). This sequence originates from an adult woman with Graves' disease, either hyperthyroidism or ophthalmopathy (not recorded which). CDR3: CASSVSVGGTRETQYF. CDR3 nucleotide sequence: TGTGCCAGCAGCGTATCCGTTGGGGGAACAAGAGAGACCCAGTACTTC.